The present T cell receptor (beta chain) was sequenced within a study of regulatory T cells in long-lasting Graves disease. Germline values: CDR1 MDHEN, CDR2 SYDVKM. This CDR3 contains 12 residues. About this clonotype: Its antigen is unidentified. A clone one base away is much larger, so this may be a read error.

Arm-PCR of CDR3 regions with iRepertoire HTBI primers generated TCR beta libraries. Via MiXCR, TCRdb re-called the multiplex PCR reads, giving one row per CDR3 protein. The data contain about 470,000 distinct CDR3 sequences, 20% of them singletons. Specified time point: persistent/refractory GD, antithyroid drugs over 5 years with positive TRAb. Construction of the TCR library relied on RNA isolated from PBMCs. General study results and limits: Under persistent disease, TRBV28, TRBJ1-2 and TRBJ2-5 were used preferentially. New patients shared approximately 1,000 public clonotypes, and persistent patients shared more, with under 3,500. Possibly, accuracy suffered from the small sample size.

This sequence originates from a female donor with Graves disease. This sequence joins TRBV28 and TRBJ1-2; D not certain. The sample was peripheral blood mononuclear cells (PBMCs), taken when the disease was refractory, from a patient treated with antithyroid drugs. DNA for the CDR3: TGTGCCAACAGTTTACCTTCAAAGGGCTACACCTTC. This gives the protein CANSLPSKGYTF.